One and the same sample provided the 17 T cell receptor beta chains below, sequenced in a study of blood T cell repertoires in COVID-19. Sequencing was performed with immunoSEQ multiplex PCR; in TCRdb, only in-frame clones are kept and a portion is missing. The sample shows 160,000 or so clones, less than 90% of them seen only once. Sequencing was done on a sample of PBMCs or T cells enriched from blood (not recorded which). The receptors stem from a human donor with acute COVID-19. The donor label of this sample is uncertain.

This chain uses TRBV11-2 with TRBJ2-2; 7 bases agree with TRBD1. V lost 5 bases, J lost 2 bases, and 8 bases stayed unmatched. The CDR3 is 16 residues long. Looked up from germline, CDR1 is SGHAT and CDR2 is FQNNGV. The CDR3 DNA is TGTGCCAGCAGCAAGAGTACAGGGGCAAACACCGGGGAGCTGTTTTTT. Protein: CASSKSTGANTGELFF.

This clone was detected only once. V is TRBV7-9 and J is TRBJ2-3; D not resolved. Trimming shortened V by 4 bases and J by 9 bases, and 8 bases separated the two germline ends. Germline V gene lookup returns CDR1 SEHNR and CDR2 FQNEAQ (reference sequence). The CDR3 has 11 residues. CDR3 amino acids: CASSSPETQYF. In nucleotides, the CDR3 is TGTGCCAGCAGCTCCCCGGAGACGCAGTATTTT.

This chain links TRBV6-6 with TRBJ1-2; TRBD1 agrees at 8 bases. CDR3 size: 15 residues. Germline V gene sequence: CDR1 MNHNY, CDR2 SVGAGI (reference sequence). V lost 0 bases, J lost 4 bases, and 4 bases stayed unmatched. This chain's CDR3 is CASSYSRQGSYGYTF. The CDR3, as DNA: TGTGCCAGCAGTTACTCGCGACAGGGGAGCTATGGCTACACCTTC.

The V and J genes are TRBV4-1 and TRBJ2-1; 10 nucleotides line up with TRBD1. V gave up 3 bases and J gave up 7 bases; unmatched junction bases: 9. CDR3 length: 16 amino acids. Germline CDR1 is MGHRA and CDR2 is YSYEKL. The CDR3 protein is CASSHYRDRGWNEQFF. The CDR3 DNA is TGCGCCAGCAGCCACTACCGGGACAGGGGTTGGAATGAGCAGTTCTTC.

The rearrangement links TRBV6-1 to TRBJ1-6; 10 nucleotides agree with TRBD1. Germline V gene lookup returns CDR1 MNHNS and CDR2 SASEGT. V lost 1 base, J lost 8 bases, and 14 bases stayed unmatched. CDR3 size: 19 residues. The CDR3 is CASSEVPVRRDRGYSPLHF. In nucleotides, the CDR3 is TGTGCCAGCAGTGAAGTTCCCGTGCGCCGGGACAGGGGTTATTCACCCCTCCACTTT.

The rearrangement links TRBV19 to TRBJ1-1; a possible D gene is TRBD1 (5 bases). The germline gives CDR1 LNHDA, CDR2 SQIVND (reference sequence). Trimming removed 6 bases from V and 4 bases from J, with 15 bases in between. The CDR3 consists of 14 residues. Here the CDR3 reads CASRIGRGGTEAFF. The CDR3 coding sequence is TGTGCCAGTAGGATCGGAAGGGGTGGCACTGAAGCTTTCTTT.

This clone appeared once. The chain has TRBV11-2 and TRBJ1-1; perhaps TRBD1 as D (5 bases). Germline CDR1 reads SGHAT; CDR2 reads FQNNGV. V lost 4 bases, J lost 2 bases, and 20 bases lay in between. This CDR3 is built from 17 residues. CDR3 sequence reads: CASSSPRRADPNTEAFF. The CDR3 coding sequence is TGTGCCAGCAGCTCCCCCCGCAGGGCGGACCCAAACACTGAAGCTTTCTTT. The full variable domain, with the rest looked up from reference TRBV11-2 and TRBJ1-1, is EAGVAQSPRYKIIEKRQSVAFWCNPISGHATLYWYQQILGQGPKLLIQFQNNGVVDDSQLPKDRFSAERLKGVDSTLKIQPAKLEDSAVYLCASSSPRRADPNTEAFFGQGTRLTVV.

The chain employs TRBV10-3 and TRBJ1-6; D is possibly TRBD1 (6 bases). V was pared by 6 bases and J by 4 bases, with 10 bases between. CDR3 length equals 14 residues. Germline values: CDR1 ENHRY, CDR2 SYGVKD. The CDR3 sequence is CAISGTFYNSPLHF. CDR3 DNA: TGTGCCATCAGCGGGACATTTTATAATTCACCCCTCCACTTT.

The rearrangement links TRBV7-9 to TRBJ1-1; 11 positions match TRBD1. V was pared by 3 bases and J by 2 bases, with 11 bases of the junction left unmatched. Germline V gene sequence: CDR1 SEHNR, CDR2 FQNEAQ (reference sequence). The CDR3 has 18 amino acids. The CDR3 sequence is CASSLYTSDRGLNTEAFF. The DNA of the CDR3 is TGTGCCAGCAGCTTGTATACCTCGGACAGGGGGCTTAACACTGAAGCTTTCTTT.

V and J are TRBV2 and TRBJ2-1, with D tentatively TRBD1 (6 bases). There are 13 residues in the CDR3. Trimming left V 8 bases short and J 11 bases short, with 19 bases between. Looked up from germline, CDR1 is SNHLY and CDR2 is FYNNEI. The CDR3 region is CASGGSVGMQQFF. The CDR3 DNA sequence: TGTGCCAGCGGGGGCTCAGTGGGCATGCAGCAGTTCTTC.

The chain joins TRBV9 to TRBJ2-3, with a possible D match to TRBD1 (6 bases). V dropped 3 bases and J dropped 0 bases, with 8 bases sitting between them. The CDR3 spans 14 residues. Germline assignment: CDR1 SGDLS and CDR2 YYNGEE. The CDR3 DNA reads as TGTGCCAGCAGCGGACAGGTTAGCACAGATACGCAGTATTTT. Translated: CASSGQVSTDTQYF.

V usage is TRBV5-6 and J usage is TRBJ1-5; possibly TRBD1 for D (6 bases). Per germline, CDR1 SGHDT and CDR2 YYEEEE. This CDR3 is 14 amino acids long. Trimming stripped 5 bases from V and 9 bases from J, with 18 bases between. The CDR3 here is CASRKGGGLGPQHF. For the CDR3, the DNA is TGTGCCAGCAGGAAAGGGGGGGGCTTGGGGCCCCAGCATTTT.

The chain couples TRBV7-2 to TRBJ1-3, with D perhaps TRBD1 (6 bases). Between the trimmed V and J ends, which lost 4 bases and 0 bases, there was a span of 13 bases. This CDR3 has 16 amino acids. Germline V gene data show CDR1 as SGHTA and CDR2 as FQGNSA. The DNA for the CDR3 is TGTGCCAGCAGCTCGTCAGGGGCGGTCTCTGGAAACACCATATATTTT. This gives the protein CASSSSGAVSGNTIYF.

This chain uses TRBV5-1 with TRBJ1-6; TRBD1 is a possible D gene (6 bases). Germline CDR1 is SGHRS and CDR2 is YFSETQ. V lost 4 bases and J lost 7, with 15 bases in between. CDR3 length: 15 residues. CDR3 region: CASSPATGRNSPLHF. The CDR3 bases are TGCGCCAGCAGCCCAGCTACAGGGCGGAATTCACCCCTCCACTTT.

This clone was detected only once. V is TRBV5-1 and J is TRBJ1-2; TRBD1 matches 8 bases. CDR3 length: 14 residues. Germline V gene lookup returns CDR1 SGHRS and CDR2 YFSETQ. Losses at the gene ends were 0 bases for V and 5 bases for J; bases not matched to a gene: 3. The CDR3 loop reads CASSLGNRGYGYTF. In nucleotides, the CDR3 is TGCGCCAGCAGCTTGGGGAACAGGGGGTATGGCTACACCTTC.

This clone was picked up a small number of times. The chain employs TRBV7-9 and TRBJ2-5; 7 bases align to TRBD1. CDR3 length equals 15 residues. Germline CDR1 is SEHNR and CDR2 is FQNEAQ (reference sequence). Germline trimming cut 0 bases from V and 1 base from J; bases unmatched to any gene: 2. CDR3 region: CASSLAGGRQETQYF. The CDR3 coding sequence is TGTGCCAGCAGCTTAGCAGGGGGCCGCCAAGAGACCCAGTACTTC.

The genes are TRBV11-2 and TRBJ2-5, with unresolved D. Deletions cut 5 bases from V and 5 bases from J, with 6 bases between. This CDR3 is built from 11 residues. Germline V CDR1 and CDR2: SGHAT, FQNNGV. The CDR3, as DNA: TGTGCCAGCAGCCCCCAGGAGACCCAGTACTTC. Translating gives CASSPQETQYF.